This T cell receptor (beta chain) was recovered during a study of Ad26.COV2.S vaccination and SARS-CoV-2 variants. As for the study in general: Participants got Ad26.COV2.S intramuscularly, once or twice 56 days apart.

Treatment in this sample: roughly 20 received Ad26.COV2.S at low or high dose, single or two shots; about 5 received placebo; per-sample allocation not given. Vaccine and placebo recipients were sampled on day 63 after the first injection. SARS-CoV-2 spike from the Wuhan strain was encoded by the vaccine, an Ad26 vector. Clones were read by immunoSEQ multiplex PCR, and TCRdb kept only the in-frame ones, dropping some. The profile covers about 430,000 clones, with over 75% appearing a single time and about 12% taken by the ten largest. V was shortened by 5 bases and J by 4 bases, with 11 bases between the two germline ends. CDR1 and CDR2 from the germline V gene are LNHDA and SQIVND (reference sequence). The CDR3 is 14 amino acids.

The sequenced sample was peripheral blood, obtained in a trial of Ad26.COV2.S vaccine versus placebo. The rearrangement joins TRBV19 to TRBJ2-2; perhaps TRBD2 as D (5 bases). The source is a person aged 18 to 59 who received the Ad26.COV2.S COVID-19 vaccine or a placebo. This CDR3 reads CASSGLDGTGELFF. The CDR3 coding sequence is TGTGCCAGTAGTGGACTCGATGGCACCGGGGAGCTGTTTTTT.